This TCR beta chain was found in a study of T cell repertoires in cytomegalovirus infection. TCRdb independently ran MiXCR on the reads; one entry per CDR3 protein. Of 150,000 to 200,000 distinct CDR3 sequences listed, roughly 17% are singletons. This clonotype was seen many times. The sequence was obtained from a human donor in good health (CMV status not recorded). Some clones in this sample may be carry-over from other donors' samples. Sequenced material: CD8+ T cells from PBMCs.

CDR3 sequence (DNA): TGCAGCGTTGACCAGGGGACTAGCGGGAATCGGAATGAGCAGTTCTTC. It specifies CSVDQGTSGNRNEQFF. V usage is TRBV29-1 and J usage is TRBJ2-1, with TRBD2 matching over 13 bases. This CDR3 spans 16 amino acids. V shed 3 bases and J 7 bases; nucleotides not matched to a gene: 9. Germline V lookup: CDR1 SQVTM, CDR2 ANQGSEA.